This is a list of T cell receptor beta chains from one sample in a study of cytomegalovirus exposure and HLA in healthy donors. Sequenced by immunoSEQ multiplex PCR; TCRdb stores in-frame clones only, minus some. The table has 150,000 to 200,000 clones, about 62% seen once. The sequenced sample was PBMCs. These receptors were taken from a man aged 40-49 years in good health and CMV-seronegative. The CDR3 runs from the conserved cysteine through the conserved F or W. The order of the fields is J gene, D gene, clone size, V gene, CDR3 protein, CDR3 DNA. The D gene is left open where the match is weak. Clone size is shown for a subset of rows, as once, few, many or a class of expanded clone.

j_gene: TRBJ2-1
d_gene: TRBD2
abundance: .
v_gene: TRBV2
CDR3aa: CASRRLAGGVNEQFF
CDR3nt: TGTGCCAGCAGGAGACTAGCGGGGGGGGTCAATGAGCAGTTCTTC

j_gene: TRBJ1-5
d_gene: TRBD1
abundance: .
v_gene: TRBV6-5
CDR3aa: CASRSDRTSNQPQHF
CDR3nt: TGTGCCAGCAGATCGGACAGGACTAGCAATCAGCCCCAGCATTTT

j_gene: TRBJ2-3
d_gene: .
abundance: .
v_gene: TRBV5-4
CDR3aa: CASSPQPGLDTQYF
CDR3nt: TGTGCCAGCAGTCCCCAGCCAGGGTTAGATACGCAGTATTTT

j_gene: TRBJ2-7
d_gene: TRBD2
abundance: .
v_gene: TRBV29-1
CDR3aa: CSVSLGTSRYEQYF
CDR3nt: TGCAGCGTTAGTCTGGGGACTAGCCGGTACGAGCAGTACTTC

j_gene: TRBJ1-1
d_gene: TRBD1
abundance: .
v_gene: TRBV9
CDR3aa: CASSVVGTGEAFF
CDR3nt: TGTGCCAGCAGCGTAGTCGGGACAGGAGAAGCTTTCTTT

j_gene: TRBJ1-2
d_gene: TRBD1
abundance: .
v_gene: TRBV10-3
CDR3aa: CAISERDRGQDHYGYTF
CDR3nt: TGTGCCATCAGTGAGAGGGACAGGGGGCAGGATCACTATGGCTACACCTTC

j_gene: TRBJ2-3
d_gene: .
abundance: .
v_gene: TRBV7-2
CDR3aa: CASSLTGVGTDTQYF
CDR3nt: TGTGCCAGCAGCTTAACGGGAGTAGGCACAGATACGCAGTATTTT

j_gene: TRBJ1-2
d_gene: TRBD1
abundance: .
v_gene: TRBV5-1
CDR3aa: CASSPWQGDGYTF
CDR3nt: TGCGCCAGCAGTCCATGGCAGGGGGATGGCTACACCTTC

j_gene: TRBJ2-1
d_gene: TRBD2
abundance: .
v_gene: TRBV9
CDR3aa: CASSVGFGTSGRAANNEQFF
CDR3nt: TGTGCCAGCAGCGTAGGGTTTGGGACTAGCGGGAGGGCAGCGAACAATGAGCAGTTCTTC

j_gene: TRBJ2-7
d_gene: .
abundance: .
v_gene: TRBV21-1
CDR3aa: CASSTAGQKNSGRDEYEQYF
CDR3nt: TGTGCCAGCAGCACCGCGGGACAGAAAAATAGCGGGAGGGATGAGTACGAGCAGTACTTC

j_gene: TRBJ2-6
d_gene: TRBD1
abundance: .
v_gene: TRBV28
CDR3aa: CASSTGVHSGANVLTF
CDR3nt: TGTGCCAGCAGCACAGGGGTTCACTCTGGGGCCAACGTCCTGACTTTC

j_gene: TRBJ2-5
d_gene: TRBD1
abundance: .
v_gene: TRBV27
CDR3aa: CASRRTGGETQYF
CDR3nt: TGTGCCAGCAGGCGGACAGGAGGCGAGACCCAGTACTTC

j_gene: TRBJ2-7
d_gene: TRBD1
abundance: .
v_gene: TRBV2
CDR3aa: CANHRQGASYEQYF
CDR3nt: TGTGCCAACCATCGACAGGGGGCCTCCTACGAGCAGTACTTC

j_gene: TRBJ2-2
d_gene: TRBD2
abundance: .
v_gene: TRBV9
CDR3aa: CASSVDSGGVSGELFF
CDR3nt: TGTGCCAGCAGCGTAGATAGCGGGGGGGTATCCGGGGAGCTGTTTTTT

j_gene: TRBJ2-3
d_gene: TRBD1
abundance: few
v_gene: TRBV6-5
CDR3aa: CASSYSGQGFTDTQYF
CDR3nt: TGTGCCAGCAGTTACTCGGGACAGGGGTTTACAGATACGCAGTATTTT

j_gene: TRBJ1-3
d_gene: .
abundance: .
v_gene: TRBV18
CDR3aa: CASSPPELPSGNTIYF
CDR3nt: TGTGCCAGCTCACCACCAGAGCTACCCTCTGGAAACACCATATATTTT

j_gene: TRBJ1-6
d_gene: TRBD1
abundance: .
v_gene: TRBV2
CDR3aa: CASSEGQGGSSPLHF
CDR3nt: TGTGCCAGCAGTGAGGGCCAAGGGGGCAGTTCACCCCTCCACTTT

j_gene: TRBJ1-5
d_gene: .
abundance: .
v_gene: TRBV9
CDR3aa: CASSATGENQPQHF
CDR3nt: TGTGCCAGCAGCGCGACTGGGGAGAATCAGCCCCAGCATTTT

j_gene: TRBJ2-3
d_gene: .
abundance: .
v_gene: TRBV30
CDR3aa: CAWKTGVTDTQYF
CDR3nt: TGTGCCTGGAAAACGGGAGTAACAGATACGCAGTATTTT

j_gene: TRBJ2-1
d_gene: TRBD1
abundance: once
v_gene: TRBV27
CDR3aa: CASSANRGLINEQFF
CDR3nt: TGTGCCAGCAGTGCGAACAGGGGGCTGATCAATGAGCAGTTCTTC

j_gene: TRBJ2-3
d_gene: .
abundance: few
v_gene: TRBV6-1
CDR3aa: CASSTGSRTDTQYF
CDR3nt: TGTGCCAGCAGTACAGGGTCTCGCACAGATACGCAGTATTTT

j_gene: TRBJ1-2
d_gene: .
abundance: .
v_gene: TRBV27
CDR3aa: CASSLRANYGYTF
CDR3nt: TGTGCCAGCAGTTTACGCGCTAACTATGGCTACACCTTC

j_gene: TRBJ1-6
d_gene: TRBD1
abundance: .
v_gene: TRBV6-5
CDR3aa: CAIGRDRDLLGDF
CDR3nt: TGTGCCATTGGCCGGGACAGGGACCTGTTGGGCGACTTT

j_gene: TRBJ2-7
d_gene: .
abundance: .
v_gene: TRBV6-6
CDR3aa: CASSYGSDQVYEQYF
CDR3nt: TGTGCCAGCAGTTACGGGTCAGACCAGGTCTACGAGCAGTACTTC

j_gene: TRBJ2-7
d_gene: TRBD2
abundance: .
v_gene: TRBV19
CDR3aa: CASAQGGGLHEQYF
CDR3nt: TGTGCCAGTGCCCAGGGCGGGGGGCTCCACGAGCAGTACTTC

j_gene: TRBJ2-5
d_gene: TRBD2
abundance: .
v_gene: TRBV4-1
CDR3aa: CASSQGEGLSGKETQYF
CDR3nt: TGCGCCAGCAGTCAGGGAGAAGGACTTAGCGGGAAAGAGACCCAGTACTTC

j_gene: TRBJ1-6
d_gene: .
abundance: .
v_gene: TRBV19
CDR3aa: CASSIRQDNSPLHF
CDR3nt: TGTGCCAGTAGTATCAGACAGGATAATTCACCCCTCCACTTT

j_gene: TRBJ1-6
d_gene: .
abundance: .
v_gene: TRBV18
CDR3aa: CASSPLSQTNSPLHF
CDR3nt: TGTGCCAGCTCACCATTATCCCAAACAAATTCACCCCTCCACTTT

j_gene: TRBJ2-1
d_gene: .
abundance: .
v_gene: TRBV10-2
CDR3aa: CASSPTRGGTYNEQFF
CDR3nt: TGCGCCAGCAGCCCCACCCGAGGCGGGACCTACAATGAGCAGTTCTTC

j_gene: TRBJ2-4
d_gene: .
abundance: .
v_gene: TRBV7-9
CDR3aa: CASSLGTGEENIQYF
CDR3nt: TGTGCCAGCAGCTTAGGGACGGGAGAGGAAAACATTCAGTACTTC

j_gene: TRBJ2-1
d_gene: TRBD2
abundance: .
v_gene: TRBV7-7
CDR3aa: CASSLTPGRDEQFF
CDR3nt: TGTGCCAGCAGCTTAACCCCAGGGAGGGATGAGCAGTTCTTC

j_gene: TRBJ1-1
d_gene: .
abundance: .
v_gene: TRBV6-5
CDR3aa: CASSYLGGGYTEAFF
CDR3nt: TGTGCCAGCAGTTACCTGGGTGGAGGGTACACTGAAGCTTTCTTT

j_gene: TRBJ1-1
d_gene: .
abundance: .
v_gene: TRBV5-5
CDR3aa: CASSLGPSRQNTEAFF
CDR3nt: TGTGCCAGCAGCTTGGGACCCTCGCGACAGAACACTGAAGCTTTCTTT

j_gene: TRBJ2-5
d_gene: .
abundance: .
v_gene: TRBV19
CDR3aa: CASSPRGLQETQYF
CDR3nt: TGTGCCAGTAGTCCCAGGGGTCTCCAAGAGACCCAGTACTTC

j_gene: TRBJ2-5
d_gene: TRBD2
abundance: few
v_gene: TRBV4-1
CDR3aa: CASSQESTSGRGGAETQYF
CDR3nt: TGCGCCAGCAGCCAAGAGTCAACTAGCGGGAGAGGTGGGGCGGAGACCCAGTACTTC

j_gene: TRBJ2-1
d_gene: TRBD2
abundance: .
v_gene: TRBV2
CDR3aa: CASSELLAGGDNEQFF
CDR3nt: TGTGCCAGCAGTGAACTACTAGCGGGAGGGGACAATGAGCAGTTCTTC

j_gene: TRBJ1-1
d_gene: .
abundance: .
v_gene: TRBV7-9
CDR3aa: CASSPRQNTEAFF
CDR3nt: TGTGCCAGCAGCCCTCGACAGAACACTGAAGCTTTCTTT

j_gene: TRBJ2-7
d_gene: TRBD2
abundance: .
v_gene: TRBV7-9
CDR3aa: CASSLALAGSYEQYF
CDR3nt: TGTGCCAGCAGCTTAGCGTTAGCGGGCAGCTACGAGCAGTACTTC

j_gene: TRBJ2-7
d_gene: .
abundance: .
v_gene: TRBV13
CDR3aa: CASRGPSNYEQYF
CDR3nt: TGTGCCAGCCGCGGGCCATCCAACTACGAGCAGTACTTC

j_gene: TRBJ1-2
d_gene: TRBD1
abundance: .
v_gene: TRBV28
CDR3aa: CASQTTTGDHGYTF
CDR3nt: TGTGCCAGCCAAACCACCACAGGGGATCATGGCTACACCTTC

j_gene: TRBJ1-1
d_gene: TRBD1
abundance: few
v_gene: TRBV7-2
CDR3aa: CASSLRDRGPSTEAFF
CDR3nt: TGTGCCAGCAGCTTACGGGACAGGGGGCCCAGCACTGAAGCTTTCTTT

j_gene: TRBJ2-7
d_gene: .
abundance: .
v_gene: TRBV18
CDR3aa: CASSRSQDYEQYF
CDR3nt: TGTGCCAGCTCCCGATCACAGGACTACGAGCAGTACTTC

j_gene: TRBJ1-2
d_gene: TRBD1
abundance: .
v_gene: TRBV5-4
CDR3aa: CASSTGGGQGSGYTF
CDR3nt: TGTGCCAGCAGCACTGGAGGGGGACAGGGTAGCGGCTACACCTTC

j_gene: TRBJ2-1
d_gene: .
abundance: .
v_gene: TRBV30
CDR3aa: CAWRARGTDNEQFF
CDR3nt: TGTGCCTGGAGGGCTCGGGGGACCGACAATGAGCAGTTCTTC

j_gene: TRBJ2-7
d_gene: TRBD1
abundance: .
v_gene: TRBV7-2
CDR3aa: CASSLGGTGSYEQYF
CDR3nt: TGTGCCAGCAGCTTAGGCGGGACAGGGTCCTACGAGCAGTACTTC

j_gene: TRBJ1-1
d_gene: .
abundance: .
v_gene: TRBV6-1
CDR3aa: CATGMARVMNTEAFF
CDR3nt: TGTGCCACCGGAATGGCCCGGGTCATGAACACTGAAGCTTTCTTT

j_gene: TRBJ2-2
d_gene: .
abundance: .
v_gene: TRBV4-3
CDR3aa: CASSQVRNTGELFF
CDR3nt: TGCGCCAGCAGCCAAGTGAGGAACACCGGGGAGCTGTTTTTT

j_gene: TRBJ2-7
d_gene: .
abundance: once
v_gene: TRBV6-5
CDR3aa: CASSYSTASPSEQYF
CDR3nt: TGTGCCAGCAGTTACTCGACAGCTTCCCCAAGCGAGCAGTACTTC

j_gene: TRBJ2-4
d_gene: .
abundance: .
v_gene: TRBV15
CDR3aa: CATSSPDSLNIQYF
CDR3nt: TGTGCCACCAGCAGTCCCGACAGCTTAAACATTCAGTACTTC

j_gene: TRBJ2-5
d_gene: .
abundance: .
v_gene: TRBV18
CDR3aa: CASSPPVGTKETQYF
CDR3nt: TGTGCCAGCTCACCACCGGTAGGAACTAAAGAGACCCAGTACTTC